One and the same sample provided the 29 T cell receptor beta chains below, sequenced in a study of blood T cell repertoires in COVID-19 (dated by TCRdb to about 2020). Libraries were made using the immunoSEQ multiplex PCR assay. TCRdb obtained this table from immuneACCESS and retained in-frame rearrangements with V and J assigned. These tables miss some clones; where compared with another copy, unresolved V genes account for less than half of the shortfall, and the remainder is unexplained. In this sample the table shows some 83,000 clones, approximately 90% of which occur a single time. The ten largest clones capture about 0.51% of the sample. Specimen: peripheral blood. These receptors were obtained from a man in his sixties with acute or convalescent COVID-19.

This chain links TRBV27 with TRBJ1-5, with 7 bases fitting TRBD1. Germline lookup yields CDR1 MNHEY and CDR2 SMNVEV (reference sequence). With 6 bases clipped from V and 5 bases from J, the junction kept 4 bases outside the gene matches. This CDR3 has 13 amino acids. The CDR3 DNA reads TGTGCCAGCAGACAAACAGGGGATCAGCCCCAGCATTTT. It encodes CASRQTGDQPQHF.

J is TRBJ1-2 and V is TRBV23-1; D unresolved. TRBV23-1 is an open reading frame, and its role is uncertain. Trimming cost V 0 bases and J 3 bases, with 17 bases left between them. The length of the CDR3 is 17 residues. CDR3 sequence reads: CASSQSVASLAHYGYTF. The CDR3 bases are TGCGCCAGCAGTCAATCCGTCGCCAGTCTGGCTCACTATGGCTACACCTTC.

The V gene is TRBV19, the J gene TRBJ1-2; 8 bases match TRBD1. The germline V gene encodes CDR1 LNHDA and CDR2 SQIVND (reference sequence). Germline trimming cut 5 bases from V and 5 bases from J; bases unmatched to any gene: 10. The CDR3 totals 15 residues. CDR3 in DNA: TGTGCCAGTAGTTTCCGGGACAGGAGTTATTATGGCTACACCTTC. Translation: CASSFRDRSYYGYTF.

The chain is built from TRBV5-1 and TRBJ1-2, with 12 bases matching TRBD1. Per the germline V gene, CDR1 is SGHRS and CDR2 is YFSETQ. With 4 bases clipped from V and 3 bases from J, the junction kept 4 bases outside the gene matches. The CDR3 sequence is 15 residues long. The CDR3 DNA is TGCGCCAGCAGCAGGGACAGGGGGCTGGACTATGGCTACACCTTC. Protein product: CASSRDRGLDYGYTF.

This clone was counted between two and nine times. The gene calls are TRBV12-5 and TRBJ1-3; no reliable D call. The ends were cut back, 3 bases at V and 6 bases at J, with 18 bases in the middle. The CDR3 runs to 16 residues. Germline values: CDR1 LGHNT, CDR2 FRNRAP. This CDR3 reads CASGLSPPGGQNTIYF. The CDR3 DNA sequence: TGTGCTAGTGGTTTATCGCCGCCGGGAGGCCAAAACACCATATATTTT. The complete variable domain, with remaining parts taken from reference TRBV12-5 and TRBJ1-3, reads DARVTQTPRHKVTEMGQEVTMRCQPILGHNTVFWYRQTMMQGLELLAYFRNRAPLDDSGMPKDRFSAEMPDATLATLKIQPSEPRDSAVYFCASGLSPPGGQNTIYFGEGSWLTVV.

This chain joins TRBV20-1 and TRBJ2-5, with a tentative D call TRBD2 (6 bases). Trimming stripped 3 bases from V and 5 bases from J, with 10 bases between. This CDR3 contains 12 residues. Germline CDR1 and CDR2: DFQATT and SNEGSKA (reference sequence). The DNA of the CDR3 is TGCAGTGCTAGTCGTGGGGGGGAGACCCAGTACTTC. Translating gives CSASRGGETQYF.

The V and J genes are TRBV3-1 (or the pseudogene TRBV3-2) and TRBJ2-3; the D gene is possibly TRBD2 (6 bases). Germline V CDR1 and CDR2: LGHDT, YNNKEL (reference sequence). The CDR3 runs 15 residues. The CDR3 DNA reads TGTGCAGTCGGGGGAGATTCCTTACGAACAGATACGCAGTATTTT. Residues: CAVGGDSLRTDTQYF.

The V gene is TRBV3-1 (or the pseudogene TRBV3-2), the J gene TRBJ2-5; TRBD1 is a possible D gene (5 bases). CDR1 is LGHDT and CDR2 is YNNKEL in the germline V gene (reference sequence). Trimming removed 4 bases from V and 2 bases from J, with 11 bases in between. The CDR3 loop spans 14 amino acids. Here the CDR3 reads CASSPWSGQETQYF. The CDR3 bases are TGTGCCAGCAGCCCATGGTCAGGGCAAGAGACCCAGTACTTC.

V usage is TRBV27 and J usage is TRBJ1-5; TRBD1 aligns across 10 bases. Germline CDR1 and CDR2: MNHEY and SMNVEV (reference sequence). V dropped 5 bases and J dropped 6; count of bases not matched to a gene: 7. The CDR3 consists of 15 residues. CDR3 region: CASSPRQGAGQPQHF. CDR3 nucleotides: TGTGCCAGCAGTCCTAGACAGGGGGCCGGTCAGCCCCAGCATTTT.

The rearrangement uses TRBV7-9 and TRBJ2-1, with D unresolved. This CDR3 has 14 amino acids. Trimming left V 1 base short and J 6 bases short, with 10 bases between. Germline CDR1 reads SEHNR; CDR2 reads FQNEAQ (reference sequence). CDR3 region: CASSLDPGVNEQFF. For the CDR3, the DNA is TGTGCCAGCAGCTTAGACCCCGGTGTCAATGAGCAGTTCTTC.

The gene calls are TRBV6-5 and TRBJ2-1; 11 bases fit TRBD2. V lost 5 bases, J lost 6 bases, and 6 bases stayed unmatched. This CDR3 spans 15 amino acids. Germline CDR1 and CDR2: MNHEY and SVGAGI. The CDR3 loop is CASSPTSGIGNEQFF. Here the CDR3 DNA reads TGTGCCAGCAGTCCGACTAGCGGGATTGGCAATGAGCAGTTCTTC.

The genes are TRBV9 and TRBJ1-2, with D unclear. Germline CDR1 SGDLS, CDR2 YYNGEE. The V and J ends lost 3 bases and 0 bases respectively, with 15 bases between them. CDR3 length equals 16 residues. CDR3 coding DNA: TGTGCCAGCAGCGCCCCCCCGAGTCGAGCTAACTATGGCTACACCTTC. Protein sequence: CASSAPPSRANYGYTF.

This chain uses TRBV5-1 with TRBJ2-5; 12 bases map to TRBD2. The germline V gene encodes CDR1 SGHRS and CDR2 YFSETQ. This CDR3 is 15 amino acids long. V shed 4 bases, J shed 5 bases, and the junction held 6 bases outside the gene matches. The CDR3 sequence: CASSRTSGEGETQYF. The CDR3 nucleotides read TGCGCCAGCAGCAGGACTAGCGGGGAGGGTGAGACCCAGTACTTC.

The J gene is TRBJ1-4, the V gene TRBV5-1; no reliable D call. Germline V gene sequence: CDR1 SGHRS, CDR2 YFSETQ. The CDR3 runs to 15 residues. Trimming shortened V by 0 bases and J by 5 bases, and 11 bases separated the two germline ends. The CDR3 DNA reads TGCGCCAGCAGCTTGGTTACGTCTGGCAATGAAAAACTGTTTTTT. Protein sequence: CASSLVTSGNEKLFF.

This clone has only a few counts. V usage is TRBV6-5 and J usage is TRBJ2-7, with D maybe TRBD1 (6 bases). The ends were cut back, 6 bases at V and 0 bases at J, with 12 bases in the middle. This CDR3 comprises 14 residues. CDR1 is MNHEY, CDR2 SVGAGI, per germline. CDR3: CASSLDRTSYEQYF. The DNA of the CDR3 is TGTGCCAGCAGCTTGGACAGAACCTCCTACGAGCAGTACTTC.

The V and J genes are TRBV24-1 and TRBJ2-1, with D possibly being TRBD2 (5 bases). Per germline, CDR1 KGHDR and CDR2 SFDVKD. Trimming removed 5 bases at V and 1 base at J, with 14 bases between. The CDR3 is 16 residues long. The CDR3 sequence: CATSGSGSRSYNEQFF. The CDR3 nucleotides read TGTGCCACCAGTGGTAGTGGGAGTCGATCCTACAATGAGCAGTTCTTC.

The gene calls are TRBV7-3 and TRBJ2-1; TRBD1 aligns across 8 bases. The junction had 9 bases not matched to a gene; V was cut back by 5 bases and J by 3 bases. The CDR3 is 16 residues long. Germline loops: CDR1 SGHTA, CDR2 FQGTGA. The CDR3 here is CASSARSGGDYNEQFF. CDR3 DNA: TGTGCCAGCAGCGCCCGATCAGGGGGCGACTACAATGAGCAGTTCTTC.

The chain couples TRBV28 to TRBJ1-5, with TRBD1 matching 7 bases. With 6 bases clipped from V and 2 bases from J, the junction kept 4 bases outside the gene matches. Per the germline V gene, CDR1 is MDHEN and CDR2 is SYDVKM. The CDR3 runs 14 residues. In nucleotides, the CDR3 is TGTGCCAGCAGGAGACAGGGTGGCAATCAGCCCCAGCATTTT. This sequence encodes CASRRQGGNQPQHF. The variable domain in full, completed from reference TRBV28 and TRBJ1-5, reads DVKVTQSSRYLVKRTGEKVFLECVQDMDHENMFWYRQDPGLGLRLIYFSYDVKMKEKGDIPEGYSVSREKKERFSLILESASTNQTSMYLCASRRQGGNQPQHFGDGTRLSIL.

This chain connects TRBV19 to TRBJ1-1; TRBD1 is a possible D gene (6 bases). Between the trimmed V and J ends, which lost 10 bases and 1 base, there was a span of 13 bases. This CDR3 contains 13 residues. Germline V gene lookup returns CDR1 LNHDA and CDR2 SQIVND (reference sequence). The CDR3 protein is CATADRQNTEAFF. The CDR3, as DNA: TGTGCCACCGCAGACAGGCAGAACACTGAAGCTTTCTTT.

The rearrangement uses TRBV2 and TRBJ2-5; D uncertain. Germline V CDR1 and CDR2: SNHLY, FYNNEI. V lost 2 bases and J lost 5, with 3 bases in between. CDR3 length: 11 residues. Here the CDR3 DNA reads TGTGCCAGCAGTGAATATGAGACCCAGTACTTC. This gives the protein CASSEYETQYF.

The chain employs TRBV7-9 and TRBJ1-1, with D possibly TRBD1 on 6 matching bases. The CDR3 extends over 11 amino acids. The V gene's germline CDR1 is SEHNR and CDR2 FQNEAQ (reference sequence). V lost 5 bases to trimming and J lost 14 bases, with 15 bases between them. The CDR3 sequence is CASSLEDSYFF. CDR3 sequence (DNA): TGTGCCAGCAGCCTCGAGGACAGTTACTTCTTT.

The J gene is TRBJ2-7, the V gene TRBV28; 11 bases line up with TRBD1. The CDR3 has 14 residues. J gave up 4 bases and V 6 bases, and 5 bases lay outside the gene matches. CDR1 and CDR2 (germline): MDHEN, SYDVKM. DNA for the CDR3: TGTGCCAGCAGCATGGGACAGGGGGGATACGAGCAGTACTTC. It encodes CASSMGQGGYEQYF.

The V and J genes are TRBV10-3 and TRBJ2-7; TRBD1 aligns across 8 bases. Germline trimming cut 4 bases from V and 5 bases from J; bases unmatched to any gene: 4. This CDR3 is 13 amino acids long. Looked up from germline, CDR1 is ENHRY and CDR2 is SYGVKD. The CDR3 loop is CAISGTGPHEQYF. CDR3 DNA sequence: TGTGCCATCAGTGGGACAGGGCCCCACGAGCAGTACTTC.

V is TRBV11-2 and J is TRBJ2-3, with 7 bases fitting TRBD1. Germline CDR1 is SGHAT and CDR2 is FQNNGV. The CDR3 is made up of 14 amino acids. V shed 4 bases, J shed 3 bases, and the junction held 4 bases outside the gene matches. CDR3 sequence (DNA): TGTGCCAGCAGCTACTTACAGGGGACAGATACGCAGTATTTT. Its translation: CASSYLQGTDTQYF.

The genes are TRBV12-3 or TRBV12-4 and TRBJ1-1, with no clear D. The V end lost 5 bases, the J end lost 4 bases, and 11 bases lay between the germline ends. This CDR3 comprises 13 residues. The CDR3: CASSASLPTEAFF. The CDR3, as DNA: TGTGCCAGCAGTGCGTCATTGCCCACTGAAGCTTTCTTT.

The V gene is TRBV27, the J gene TRBJ2-7; 9 bases agree with TRBD1. The CDR3 runs to 14 residues. The germline CDR1 and CDR2 sequences are MNHEY and SMNVEV (reference sequence). The V gene end was trimmed by 4 bases and the J gene end by 2 bases; junction bases not matched to a gene: 3. The CDR3 DNA follows: TGTGCCAGCAGTTGGGGACAGGGCCCCTACGAGCAGTACTTC. Protein product: CASSWGQGPYEQYF.

The chain has TRBV6-4 and TRBJ1-4; the D gene is possibly TRBD1 (5 bases). The V end was cut by 4 bases, the J end by 0 bases, with 9 bases between. Germline CDR1 reads MRHNA; CDR2 reads SNTAGT. This CDR3 has 15 residues. CDR3 nucleotides: TGTGCCAGCAGTGCAGACAGCGCAACTAATGAAAAACTGTTTTTT. Its protein is CASSADSATNEKLFF.

J is TRBJ1-1 and V is TRBV7-2; D call uncertain. The V gene's germline CDR1 is SGHTA and CDR2 FQGNSA. This CDR3 spans 15 amino acids. V was trimmed by 2 bases and J by 1 base, leaving 11 bases between them. The CDR3 region has the DNA TGTGCCAGCAGCTTACTAGGCTTGGGGAACACTGAAGCTTTCTTT. It is translated as CASSLLGLGNTEAFF.

This chain links TRBV2 with TRBJ1-2, with TRBD1 matching over 8 bases. There are 15 residues in the CDR3. The germline V gene encodes CDR1 SNHLY and CDR2 FYNNEI. V was pared by 0 bases and J by 8 bases, with 8 bases of the junction left unmatched. CDR3 loop: CASSEAPGQGGGYTF. CDR3 DNA: TGTGCCAGCAGTGAAGCCCCCGGACAGGGAGGGGGCTACACCTTC. Looking up the rest from reference TRBV2 and TRBJ1-2 gives the full variable domain: EPEVTQTPSHQVTQMGQEVILRCVPISNHLYFYWYRQILGQKVEFLVSFYNNEISEKSEIFDDQFSVERPDGSNFTLKIRSTKLEDSAMYFCASSEAPGQGGGYTFGSGTRLTVV.